The T cell receptor beta chain under discussion was sequenced for a study of T-cell reconstitution after alpha-beta-depleted transplantation in children. General observations from the study: Once a year had passed after transplant, T-cell counts and diversity came mostly from newly produced T cells. Expanded graft clones numbering several hundred reportedly gave rise to alpha-beta T cells about two months after transplant. The study traced high day-60 TCRbeta diversity in some patients to surviving recipient T cells and thymic progenitors.

As to this clonotype: Its cognate antigen is unknown.

V dropped 2 bases and J dropped 4 bases, with 14 bases sitting between them. CDR1 and CDR2 from the germline V gene are DFQATT and SNEGSKA (reference sequence). The CDR3 length is 14 residues. The TCRbeta library incorporated unique molecular identifiers. One entry per CDR3 protein, called by TCRdb with MiXCR from the PCR reads. Seen here are approximately 350,000 distinct CDR3 sequences, 15% to 20% observed once, and the top ten hold roughly two fifths. V gene TRBV20-1 combines with J gene TRBJ1-1; D ambiguous. This specimen consisted of PBMCs, mostly from graft donor cells, obtained 360 days after TCRalphabeta/CD19-depleted stem cell transplant. The receptor's source is a male patient aged 2-10 years who had a stem cell transplant for acute lymphoblastic leukemia, so the T cells may come from the graft donor. The CDR3 DNA reads as TGCAGTGCTAGATTGTCAACCAGGCCCACTGAAGCTTTCTTT. Amino acids: CSARLSTRPTEAFF.